These 26 T cell receptor beta chains came from one sample sequenced in a study of cytomegalovirus exposure and HLA in healthy donors. Amplification used 60 Vbeta primers and 13 Jbeta primers. Sequenced by immunoSEQ multiplex PCR; TCRdb stores in-frame clones only, minus some. The data show about 130,000 clones, 82% seen once. The source material was PBMCs. These receptors all stem from a boy aged 10-17 years in good health and CMV-seronegative.

V gene TRBV7-9 combines with J gene TRBJ2-1, with 8 bases matching TRBD1. V shed 1 base and J 6 bases; nucleotides not matched to a gene: 5. The germline gives CDR1 SEHNR, CDR2 FQNEAQ (reference sequence). The CDR3 length is 15 residues. Here the CDR3 reads CASSLVGQGINEQFF. CDR3 DNA sequence: TGTGCCAGCAGCTTAGTAGGACAGGGCATCAATGAGCAGTTCTTC.

The V gene is TRBV9, the J gene TRBJ2-7; possibly TRBD1 for D (5 bases). The germline gives CDR1 SGDLS, CDR2 YYNGEE. V was clipped by 0 bases and J by 2 bases, with 9 bases between them. The CDR3 contains 14 residues. The CDR3 region has the DNA TGTGCCAGCAGCGTAGCTCCAGGGACCTACGAGCAGTACTTC. This encodes CASSVAPGTYEQYF.

V is TRBV9 and J is TRBJ1-1; D is perhaps TRBD1 (5 bases). CDR1 and CDR2 from the germline V gene are SGDLS and YYNGEE. V was shortened by 10 bases and J by 4 bases, with 11 bases between the two germline ends. The CDR3 totals 11 residues. This CDR3 is CASQASTEAFF. DNA of the CDR3: TGTGCCTCACAGGCGAGCACTGAAGCTTTCTTT.

The chain joins TRBV5-4 to TRBJ2-7; the match to TRBD2 covers 9 bases. Trimming at V came to 3 bases and at J to 2 bases, leaving 9 bases not matched to a gene. Germline loops: CDR1 SGHNT, CDR2 YYREEE (reference sequence). The CDR3 has 16 amino acids. This CDR3 reads CASSSIAGEGPYEQYF. The CDR3 coding sequence is TGTGCCAGCAGCTCAATAGCGGGAGAGGGACCCTACGAGCAGTACTTC.

The rearrangement joins TRBV9 to TRBJ1-5; no definite D call. Germline assignment: CDR1 SGDLS and CDR2 YYNGEE. This CDR3 has 13 residues. V was clipped by 0 bases and J by 6 bases, with 7 bases between them. CDR3 protein: CASSVGSGQPQHF. In nucleotides, the CDR3 is TGTGCCAGCAGCGTAGGTTCGGGTCAGCCCCAGCATTTT. The entire variable domain, with the rest obtained from reference TRBV9 and TRBJ1-5, is as follows: DSGVTQTPKHLITATGQRVTLRCSPRSGDLSVYWYQQSLDQGLQFLIQYYNGEERAKGNILERFSAQQFPDLHSELNLSSLELGDSALYFCASSVGSGQPQHFGDGTRLSIL.

The CDR3 DNA reads as TGTGCCTGGAGGACTTCTTGGAGGGACACCGGGGAGCTGTTTTTT. Its translation: CAWRTSWRDTGELFF. V is TRBV30 and J is TRBJ2-2, with D possibly matching TRBD2 (6 bases). This CDR3 has 15 amino acids. The V and J ends lost 3 bases and 3 bases respectively, with 14 bases between them. Germline V lookup: CDR1 GTSNPN, CDR2 SVGIG (reference sequence).

V and J are TRBV27 and TRBJ2-5, with 9 bases matching TRBD1. Germline V gene lookup returns CDR1 MNHEY and CDR2 SMNVEV (reference sequence). The CDR3 extends over 17 amino acids. With 7 bases clipped from V and 1 base from J, the junction kept 13 bases outside the gene matches. The CDR3 DNA follows: TGTGCCAGCACCCCCAGGGGGACAGGGAGCACCCAAGAGACCCAGTACTTC. It encodes CASTPRGTGSTQETQYF.

This rearrangement joins TRBV7-7 to TRBJ2-5; no clear D gene. The CDR3 is made up of 11 amino acids. Germline assignment: CDR1 SSHAT and CDR2 FNYEAQ (reference sequence). Deletions cut 5 bases from V and 4 bases from J, with 5 bases between. The CDR3 DNA sequence: TGTGCCAGCAGCGCCGGAGAGACCCAGTACTTC. It codes for CASSAGETQYF.

CDR3 nucleotides: TGCGCCAGCAGGACAGGACCCCAGCCCCAGCATTTT. Encoded protein: CASRTGPQPQHF. The chain couples TRBV10-1 to TRBJ1-5; perhaps TRBD1 as D (6 bases). CDR3 size: 12 residues. Per the germline V gene, CDR1 is WNHNN and CDR2 is SYGVQD (reference sequence). Trimming removed 6 bases from V and 7 bases from J, with 10 bases in between.

The chain employs TRBV5-4 and TRBJ1-2, with TRBD1 matching over 7 bases. The CDR3 runs 14 residues. Germline V gene data show CDR1 as SGHNT and CDR2 as YYREEE (reference sequence). V lost 0 bases and J lost 4; bases outside the gene matches: 3. The CDR3 sequence: CASSLAQGVYGYTF. CDR3 nucleotide sequence: TGTGCCAGCAGCTTGGCTCAGGGGGTCTATGGCTACACCTTC.

The gene calls are TRBV10-3 and TRBJ2-7; 7 nucleotides line up with TRBD1. This CDR3 comprises 13 residues. J was trimmed by 3 bases and V by 3 bases; bases with no gene match: 2. The V gene's germline CDR1 is ENHRY and CDR2 SYGVKD. The CDR3 bases are TGTGCCATCAGTGAAAGGGACAGCTACGAGCAGTACTTC. Its translation: CAISERDSYEQYF.

V is TRBV4-3 and J is TRBJ2-7, with 8 bases that match TRBD2. The V gene's germline CDR1 is LGHNA and CDR2 YSLEER. V dropped 0 bases and J dropped 4; count of bases not matched to a gene: 5. This CDR3 is 15 amino acids long. DNA for the CDR3: TGCGCCAGCAGCCAAGATACTAGCGGCCTATACGAGCAGTACTTC. It codes for CASSQDTSGLYEQYF.

The V call is TRBV2, the J call TRBJ2-5, with TRBD2 matching 12 bases. V lost 6 bases and J lost 5; bases outside the gene matches: 7. The CDR3 sequence is 15 residues long. CDR1 is SNHLY, CDR2 FYNNEI, per germline. CDR3 sequence reads: CASRPPSGRAETQYF. In nucleotides, the CDR3 is TGTGCCAGCAGACCTCCTAGCGGGAGGGCTGAGACCCAGTACTTC.

This clone was counted between two and nine times. The chain is built from TRBV5-4 and TRBJ2-7, with 9 bases fitting TRBD1. J lost 3 bases, V lost 3 bases, and 7 bases had no gene match. The CDR3 spans 15 residues. Germline lookup yields CDR1 SGHNT and CDR2 YYREEE (reference sequence). This CDR3 is CASSSPGTGSYEQYF. The CDR3 nucleotides read TGTGCCAGCAGCTCTCCCGGGACAGGGAGCTACGAGCAGTACTTC.

V usage is TRBV9 and J usage is TRBJ2-1; no firm D call. CDR3 size: 13 residues. V lost 3 bases and J lost 0, with 4 bases in between. The germline gives CDR1 SGDLS, CDR2 YYNGEE. In nucleotides, the CDR3 is TGTGCCAGCAGCGGTAGCTCCTACAATGAGCAGTTCTTC. Its translation: CASSGSSYNEQFF.

This sequence joins TRBV5-1 and TRBJ1-2; 7 nucleotides agree with TRBD1. Germline V gene data show CDR1 as SGHRS and CDR2 as YFSETQ. V was clipped by 2 bases and J by 5 bases; unmatched bases: 9. This CDR3 has 15 amino acids. The CDR3 DNA is TGCGCCAGCAGCTTTCCCGGGACAGCGATATATGGCTACACCTTC. Protein: CASSFPGTAIYGYTF. The full variable domain, in which reference TRBV5-1 and TRBJ1-2 provide the parts outside the CDR3, is KAGVTQTPRYLIKTRGQQVTLSCSPISGHRSVSWYQQTPGQGLQFLFEYFSETQRNKGNFPGRFSGRQFSNSRSEMNVSTLELGDSALYLCASSFPGTAIYGYTFGSGTRLTVV.

This sequence joins TRBV7-9 and TRBJ1-1; D uncertain. The CDR3 length is 17 residues. Germline lookup yields CDR1 SEHNR and CDR2 FQNEAQ (reference sequence). The ends were cut back, 5 bases at V and 6 bases at J, with 25 bases in the middle. CDR3 coding DNA: TGTGCCAGCAGCCCGGGAGGCGCCGTTGTGTCGAGTGCTGAAGCTTTCTTT. It is translated as CASSPGGAVVSSAEAFF.

V and J are TRBV11-3 and TRBJ2-2; TRBD2 aligns across 9 bases. This CDR3 region has 12 residues. Germline CDR1 and CDR2: SGHNT and YENEEA. The junction had 5 bases not matched to a gene; V was cut back by 11 bases and J by 7 bases. CDR3 loop: CAGRGGDGELFF. The CDR3 nucleotides are TGTGCCGGGCGGGGGGGGGACGGGGAGCTGTTTTTT.

The chain is built from TRBV7-2 and TRBJ1-4; 7 bases line up with TRBD1. Germline V gene lookup returns CDR1 SGHTA and CDR2 FQGNSA. The CDR3 sequence is 15 residues long. Losses at the gene ends were 5 bases for V and 8 bases for J; bases not matched to a gene: 11. CDR3 coding DNA: TGTGCCAGCAGCCTTGACAGGGCGGGTGGCGAAAAACTGTTTTTT. Translated, it gives CASSLDRAGGEKLFF.

The genes are TRBV5-1 and TRBJ1-3; D call uncertain. Trimming pared 4 bases from V and 2 bases from J, leaving 16 bases between. The CDR3 covers 16 residues. Germline assignment: CDR1 SGHRS and CDR2 YFSETQ. CDR3 region: CASSRGAATTGNTIYF. CDR3 nucleotide sequence: TGCGCCAGCAGCCGAGGTGCGGCCACGACTGGAAACACCATATATTTT.

This sequence joins TRBV15 and TRBJ1-1, with D hard to call. The V end lost 3 bases, the J end lost 1 base, and 15 bases lay between the germline ends. Germline lookup yields CDR1 LNHNV and CDR2 YYDKDF (reference sequence). This CDR3 spans 16 amino acids. The CDR3 here is CATSRPMGRSNTEAFF. CDR3 sequence (DNA): TGTGCCACCAGCAGGCCCATGGGCAGATCGAACACTGAAGCTTTCTTT.

The chain is built from TRBV15 and TRBJ2-1, with 11 bases identical to TRBD2. Germline assignment: CDR1 LNHNV and CDR2 YYDKDF (reference sequence). The CDR3 is 15 amino acids. Trimming cost V 3 bases and J 5 bases; bases outside gene matches: 3. CDR3 nucleotides: TGTGCCACCAGCAGGGGGGGACTAGCGGACAATGAGCAGTTCTTC. This encodes CATSRGGLADNEQFF.

This chain connects TRBV25-1 to TRBJ2-1, with 15 bases identical to TRBD2. The CDR3 length is 17 residues. Germline CDR1 MGHDK, CDR2 SYGVNS. Germline trimming cut 1 base from V and 10 bases from J; bases unmatched to any gene: 8. CDR3: CASSELGLAGGYEEQFF. The CDR3 nucleotides are TGTGCCAGCAGTGAATTAGGACTAGCGGGAGGGTATGAGGAGCAGTTCTTC.

The chain couples TRBV2 to TRBJ2-7, with D perhaps TRBD2 (6 bases). Per germline, CDR1 SNHLY and CDR2 FYNNEI. The length of the CDR3 is 14 residues. Trimming removed 4 bases from V and 3 bases from J, with 13 bases in between. DNA of the CDR3: TGTGCCAGCAGTGTCGGGACTGGATACTACGAGCAGTACTTC. Its translation is CASSVGTGYYEQYF.

The chain recombines TRBV7-9 with TRBJ1-5; 7 nucleotides align to TRBD1. The V gene's germline CDR1 is SEHNR and CDR2 FQNEAQ (reference sequence). Trimming removed 3 bases from V and 7 bases from J; junction bases left unmatched: 3. CDR3 size: 13 residues. The CDR3 DNA sequence: TGTGCCAGCAGCTTGGCAGGGGGGCAGCCCCAGCATTTT. Residues: CASSLAGGQPQHF.

This sequence joins TRBV7-6 and TRBJ1-4, with D uncertain. This CDR3 has 13 residues. Germline V gene sequence: CDR1 SGHVS, CDR2 FNYEAQ. V lost 2 bases to trimming and J lost 5 bases, with 6 bases between them. The DNA of the CDR3 is TGTGCCAGCAGCTTATCGGGGAATGAAAAACTGTTTTTT. Its protein is CASSLSGNEKLFF.